The next 29 T cell receptor beta chains were all read from a single sample in a study of cytomegalovirus exposure and HLA in healthy donors. Generated by immunoSEQ multiplex PCR, the TCRdb table keeps only in-frame clones and is missing some. The sample holds roughly 300,000 clones, roughly 90% seen once. Sample: PBMCs. Receptors were obtained from a woman under 30 in good health and CMV-seronegative.

This clone was found once. This sequence joins TRBV2 and TRBJ2-7; TRBD2 might be the D (5 bases). Per the germline V gene, CDR1 is SNHLY and CDR2 is FYNNEI. The CDR3 is 14 residues long. Deletions cut 6 bases from V and 2 bases from J, with 14 bases between. Here the CDR3 DNA reads TGTGCCAGCAGGAAACCCGGGAACCCCTACGAGCAGTACTTC. Translated: CASRKPGNPYEQYF.

The rearrangement links TRBV11-2 to TRBJ1-1; TRBD1 matches at 10 bases. The CDR3 loop spans 14 amino acids. Unmatched junction bases numbered 4, after V lost 4 bases and J lost 5 bases. In germline, CDR1 is SGHAT, CDR2 FQNNGV. Here the CDR3 reads CASSSRTGGTEAFF. CDR3 in DNA: TGTGCCAGCAGCTCTCGGACAGGGGGGACTGAAGCTTTCTTT.

This clone was seen just once. This chain uses TRBV2 with TRBJ2-1, with 9 nucleotides matching TRBD2. V was clipped by 0 bases and J by 7 bases; unmatched bases: 13. CDR3 length: 18 amino acids. Germline V gene lookup returns CDR1 SNHLY and CDR2 FYNNEI. The CDR3 reads CASSEALRGSGRLNEQFF. The CDR3 DNA reads TGTGCCAGCAGTGAAGCGCTTCGAGGTAGCGGGAGATTAAATGAGCAGTTCTTC.

The chain links TRBV23-1 to TRBJ2-7; 10 bases match TRBD1. TRBV23-1 qualifies as an ORF whose function is uncertain. This CDR3 contains 15 residues. Trimming at V came to 4 bases and at J to 4 bases, leaving 7 bases not matched to a gene. The CDR3 reads CASSPWTGGFYEQYF. DNA of the CDR3: TGCGCCAGCAGTCCGTGGACAGGGGGATTTTACGAGCAGTACTTC.

V usage is TRBV6-4 and J usage is TRBJ2-3, with 9 bases fitting TRBD2. J lost 2 bases, V lost 6 bases, and 3 bases had no gene match. The germline V gene has CDR1 MRHNA and CDR2 SNTAGT. CDR3 length: 14 amino acids. Here the CDR3 reads CASSLAGDTDTQYF. Here the CDR3 DNA reads TGTGCCAGCAGCTTAGCGGGAGACACAGATACGCAGTATTTT.

The chain combines TRBV19 with TRBJ1-1, with D perhaps matching TRBD1 (5 bases). The CDR3 length is 16 residues. Germline-derived CDR1 and CDR2 are LNHDA and SQIVND (reference sequence). V lost 0 bases to trimming and J lost 1 base, with 12 bases between them. The CDR3 DNA reads TGTGCCAGTAGTATAGATCGTAAGGGGAAGAACACTGAAGCTTTCTTT. Protein: CASSIDRKGKNTEAFF.

The chain links TRBV19 to TRBJ1-2; 9 bases fit TRBD1. In germline, CDR1 is LNHDA, CDR2 SQIVND (reference sequence). The CDR3 loop spans 14 amino acids. Trimming removed 7 bases from V and 8 bases from J; junction bases left unmatched: 11. CDR3 bases: TGTGCCAGTATCCGCCGGGGACAGGGAGACGGCTACACCTTC. Amino acid sequence: CASIRRGQGDGYTF.

The genes are TRBV5-4 and TRBJ2-5; 8 nucleotides agree with TRBD1. Per the germline V gene, CDR1 is SGHNT and CDR2 is YYREEE (reference sequence). Germline trimming cut 7 bases from V and 5 bases from J; bases unmatched to any gene: 10. This CDR3 spans 14 amino acids. The CDR3 nucleotides are TGTGCCAGCTGCGTGACAGGGGCGCGTGAGACCCAGTACTTC. Amino acid sequence: CASCVTGARETQYF.

This chain connects TRBV7-6 to TRBJ1-2; no clear D. The CDR3 sequence is 14 residues long. Germline V gene lookup returns CDR1 SGHVS and CDR2 FNYEAQ. With 1 base removed from V and 6 bases from J, the gap between germline ends came to 12 bases. CDR3 DNA sequence: TGTGCCAGCAGCTTAGGAGTCCCTGCGGATGGCTACACCTTC. It specifies CASSLGVPADGYTF.

About this clone itself: The same CDR3 is also encoded by other DNA sequences in this sample. This chain joins TRBV27 and TRBJ2-7; TRBD1 matches 7 bases. The germline gives CDR1 MNHEY, CDR2 SMNVEV (reference sequence). Losses at the gene ends were 7 bases for V and 2 bases for J; bases not matched to a gene: 14. This CDR3 is built from 16 residues. Here the CDR3 reads CASIKDPQGNPYEQYF. The CDR3 coding sequence is TGTGCCAGCATTAAGGACCCACAGGGGAACCCCTACGAGCAGTACTTC.

The chain is built from TRBV5-6 and TRBJ1-2; D might be TRBD1 (5 bases). The V end was cut by 0 bases, the J end by 6 bases, with 12 bases between. Germline V gene sequence: CDR1 SGHDT, CDR2 YYEEEE. This CDR3 has 14 residues. The CDR3 DNA sequence: TGTGCCAGCAGCTTGGGCAGGGTCATCGATGGCTACACCTTC. It yields the protein CASSLGRVIDGYTF.

The V and J genes are TRBV2 and TRBJ1-5, with D perhaps matching TRBD1 (5 bases). Per germline, CDR1 SNHLY and CDR2 FYNNEI. V was trimmed by 4 bases and J by 5 bases, leaving 15 bases between them. The CDR3 covers 15 residues. The CDR3 here is CASSGRLRGDQPQHF. CDR3 sequence (DNA): TGTGCCAGCAGTGGTCGCCTCCGGGGGGATCAGCCCCAGCATTTT.

The CDR3 bases are TGTGCCAGCAGCGCGCAAGCTAGCGGGAGGGGGAATGAGCAGTTCTTC. It specifies CASSAQASGRGNEQFF. The rearrangement joins TRBV7-6 to TRBJ2-1; 12 bases fit TRBD2. Germline V lookup: CDR1 SGHVS, CDR2 FNYEAQ. V dropped 5 bases and J dropped 7; count of bases not matched to a gene: 9. The CDR3 is 16 amino acids.

The rearrangement uses TRBV19 and TRBJ1-5; weak D call: TRBD1 (5 bases). The CDR3 totals 14 residues. Germline V lookup: CDR1 LNHDA, CDR2 SQIVND (reference sequence). Trimming left V 4 bases short and J 3 bases short, with 10 bases between. CDR3 DNA: TGTGCCAGTAGTAGGGGCAGTATCAATCAGCCCCAGCATTTT. It codes for CASSRGSINQPQHF.

The chain uses TRBV27 and TRBJ1-4; 7 nucleotides match TRBD1. Germline CDR1 and CDR2: MNHEY and SMNVEV (reference sequence). The CDR3 has 14 amino acids. Trimming removed 5 bases from V and 8 bases from J; junction bases left unmatched: 8. DNA of the CDR3: TGTGCCAGCAGTCCACAGGGGATTGGAGAAAAACTGTTTTTT. This encodes CASSPQGIGEKLFF.

V and J are TRBV28 and TRBJ2-3, with D possibly TRBD1 on 6 matching bases. V lost 4 bases and J 5 bases, leaving 10 bases between the germline ends. Germline CDR1 is MDHEN and CDR2 is SYDVKM. The CDR3 spans 13 residues. The CDR3, as DNA: TGTGCCAGCAGTTCCAGGGGAAGAGATACGCAGTATTTT. Translation: CASSSRGRDTQYF.

The chain has TRBV25-1 and TRBJ2-1; 16 positions match TRBD2. The length of the CDR3 is 18 residues. Germline V gene lookup returns CDR1 MGHDK and CDR2 SYGVNS. V lost 5 bases, J lost 7 bases, and 11 bases stayed unmatched. The chain's CDR3 is CASSPMGTSGRASNEQFF. CDR3 DNA sequence: TGTGCCAGCAGTCCAATGGGGACTAGCGGGAGGGCCTCAAATGAGCAGTTCTTC.

The chain carries TRBV7-3 and TRBJ2-2; TRBD2 aligns across 9 bases. CDR3 length: 17 residues. The J segment lost 2 bases and the V segment lost 2 bases, leaving 6 bases of the junction unmatched. Germline V gene lookup returns CDR1 SGHTA and CDR2 FQGTGA. The chain's CDR3 is CASSLASLAGNTGELFF. The CDR3 DNA follows: TGTGCCAGCAGCTTAGCTAGTCTAGCGGGAAACACCGGGGAGCTGTTTTTT.

The CDR3 DNA sequence: TGTGCCTGGAGTGTCGGACAGGGGGCTGGAGGCTACACCTTC. Translating gives CAWSVGQGAGGYTF. The gene calls are TRBV30 and TRBJ1-2; 11 bases agree with TRBD1. CDR3 length: 14 residues. Trimming cost V 0 bases and J 8 bases; bases outside gene matches: 5. Germline assignment: CDR1 GTSNPN and CDR2 SVGIG (reference sequence).

The chain has TRBV30 and TRBJ2-6, with 7 bases that match TRBD1. The CDR3 runs to 14 residues. Germline loops: CDR1 GTSNPN, CDR2 SVGIG (reference sequence). Losses at the gene ends were 5 bases for V and 2 bases for J; bases not matched to a gene: 3. CDR3 DNA sequence: TGTGCCTGGGGTGACAGGGCTGGGGCCAACGTCCTGACTTTC. This translates into CAWGDRAGANVLTF. Full variable domain (outside the CDR3, taken from reference TRBV30 and TRBJ2-6): SQTIHQWPATLVQPVGSPLSLECTVEGTSNPNLYWYRQAAGRGLQLLFYSVGIGQISSEVPQNLSASRPQDRQFILSSKKLLLSDSGFYLCAWGDRAGANVLTFGAGSRLTVL.

This sequence joins TRBV2 and TRBJ1-5, with D unclear. V lost 6 bases and J 3 bases, leaving 15 bases between the germline ends. The CDR3 has 15 residues. CDR1 SNHLY and CDR2 FYNNEI come from the germline V gene. The CDR3 is CASSPSGTNNQPQHF. CDR3 in DNA: TGTGCCAGCAGCCCCAGCGGCACTAACAATCAGCCCCAGCATTTT.

The V call is TRBV28, the J call TRBJ1-1; D is perhaps TRBD1 (5 bases). CDR3 length: 13 amino acids. V lost 5 bases to trimming and J lost 7 bases, with 14 bases between them. Per germline, CDR1 MDHEN and CDR2 SYDVKM. CDR3 protein: CASSPPSRVEAFF. DNA of the CDR3: TGTGCCAGCAGTCCTCCGTCCAGGGTTGAAGCTTTCTTT.

CDR3 bases: TGTGCCAGCAGCGTGACGGGGACGCATCGGGGGGAGCAGTTCTTC. Protein product: CASSVTGTHRGEQFF. This chain connects TRBV9 to TRBJ2-1, with D tentatively TRBD2 (6 bases). This CDR3 has 15 amino acids. Trimming removed 2 bases from V and 10 bases from J, with 19 bases in between. The germline CDR1 and CDR2 sequences are SGDLS and YYNGEE.

The chain uses TRBV6-4 and TRBJ2-1, with 9 positions matching TRBD1. The ends lost 3 bases at V and 1 base at J; junction bases unmatched: 13. The V gene's germline CDR1 is MRHNA and CDR2 SNTAGT. This CDR3 contains 19 residues. The CDR3 region has the DNA TGTGCCAGCAGTGAAAAGGGACAGGGCTCGGTTCTATCCTACAATGAGCAGTTCTTC. Its translation: CASSEKGQGSVLSYNEQFF.

The J gene is TRBJ1-2, the V gene TRBV19; TRBD1 aligns across 10 bases. V lost 0 bases and J lost 4; bases outside the gene matches: 5. The germline V gene has CDR1 LNHDA and CDR2 SQIVND (reference sequence). This CDR3 has 16 amino acids. The DNA for the CDR3 is TGTGCCAGTAGTATAGATCTCCGGGACAGGGGCTATGGCTACACCTTC. The encoded protein is CASSIDLRDRGYGYTF.

The rearrangement links TRBV28 to TRBJ2-2; tentatively, D is TRBD1 (5 bases). The V gene lost 3 bases and the J gene lost 5 bases, with 10 bases spanning the gap. The CDR3 consists of 14 residues. Germline V gives CDR1 MDHEN, CDR2 SYDVKM. CDR3 coding DNA: TGTGCCAGCAGTTTCACTTCAGGGACCGGGGAGCTGTTTTTT. This encodes CASSFTSGTGELFF.

The chain has TRBV6-5 and TRBJ1-5; 10 bases match TRBD1. Germline CDR1 MNHEY, CDR2 SVGAGI. The CDR3 is 15 amino acids. With V trimmed by 6 bases and J by 5 bases, 7 bases remained unmatched. Here the CDR3 DNA reads TGTGCCAGCAGGTCAGAAGGGACAGGGGATCAGCCCCAGCATTTT. Amino acids: CASRSEGTGDQPQHF.

This chain joins TRBV28 and TRBJ2-7, with TRBD2 matching over 7 bases. The CDR3 runs to 17 residues. After removal of 4 bases from V and 4 bases from J, the junction contained 16 bases not matched to a gene. The germline V gene has CDR1 MDHEN and CDR2 SYDVKM. The CDR3, as DNA: TGTGCCAGCAGTTGGGGGGAGGGGAAGGCCGGGAGATACGAGCAGTACTTC. Its translation is CASSWGEGKAGRYEQYF.

V is TRBV5-1 and J is TRBJ2-7; D not resolved. Germline V lookup: CDR1 SGHRS, CDR2 YFSETQ. V lost 1 base and J 0 bases, leaving 8 bases between the germline ends. The CDR3 is made up of 14 amino acids. The CDR3 spells CASSLSDISYEQYF. The CDR3 DNA sequence: TGCGCCAGCAGCTTGTCAGACATCTCCTACGAGCAGTACTTC. The full variable domain, its missing parts supplied by reference TRBV5-1 and TRBJ2-7, is KAGVTQTPRYLIKTRGQQVTLSCSPISGHRSVSWYQQTPGQGLQFLFEYFSETQRNKGNFPGRFSGRQFSNSRSEMNVSTLELGDSALYLCASSLSDISYEQYFGPGTRLTVT.